These T cell receptor beta chains were read from a single sample in a study of T-cell memory formation after mild COVID-19. TCRdb re-derived calls from the 5' RACE reads in MiXCR, one entry per CDR3 protein. The sample shows roughly 450,000 distinct CDR3 sequences, about a sixth of them seen only once. Sequenced input: PBMCs or a T cell subset sorted from them (not recorded which). These receptors came from a man aged 18 to 29 who had mild COVID-19 (a few samples of this study predate the infection). Cell type and time point are not known. CDR3s include the opening cysteine and the closing phenylalanine or tryptophan. Each record gives: CDR3 DNA, CDR3 protein, clone size, V gene, J gene, D gene. A D gene is named only where the DNA matches it firmly. Rows give clone size only sometimes, using once, few, many, or a class for an expanded clone.

cdr3_nt: TGTGCCAGCAGGGCGTACGCTATGAACACTGAAGCTTTCTTT
cdr3_aa: CASRAYAMNTEAFF
clone_size: NA
v_call: TRBV7-8
j_call: TRBJ1-1
d_call: NA

cdr3_nt: TGTGCCAGCAGGGAGTGGGAAAAACTGTTTTTT
cdr3_aa: CASREWEKLFF
clone_size: NA
v_call: TRBV2
j_call: TRBJ1-4
d_call: NA

cdr3_nt: TGTGCCAGCGGCCCCAAGGGGCATGGAAACACCATATATTTT
cdr3_aa: CASGPKGHGNTIYF
clone_size: few
v_call: TRBV12-3/TRBV12-4
j_call: TRBJ1-3
d_call: NA

cdr3_nt: TGTGCCAGCACTACGCTAGCGGGGCGGGATACGCAGTATTTT
cdr3_aa: CASTTLAGRDTQYF
clone_size: few
v_call: TRBV3-1
j_call: TRBJ2-3
d_call: TRBD2

cdr3_nt: TGTGCCACCAGTGAGGAGGAGACCCAGTACTTC
cdr3_aa: CATSEEETQYF
clone_size: NA
v_call: TRBV24-1
j_call: TRBJ2-5
d_call: NA

cdr3_nt: TGTGCCAGCCAGGGGTCTGGGGCCAACGTCCTGACTTTC
cdr3_aa: CASQGSGANVLTF
clone_size: few
v_call: TRBV6-2/TRBV6-3
j_call: TRBJ2-6
d_call: NA

cdr3_nt: TGTGCCAGCAGTCAGTCCGACTTCTACAATGAGCAGTTCTTC
cdr3_aa: CASSQSDFYNEQFF
clone_size: medium-sized
v_call: TRBV25-1
j_call: TRBJ2-1
d_call: NA

cdr3_nt: TGCGCCAGCAGCCCACCGGGGGGTCTTCAAAACATTCAGTACTTC
cdr3_aa: CASSPPGGLQNIQYF
clone_size: many
v_call: TRBV5-1
j_call: TRBJ2-4
d_call: TRBD2

cdr3_nt: TGCGCCAGCAGAACTACCGGGACAGGAAACGAGCAGTACTTC
cdr3_aa: CASRTTGTGNEQYF
clone_size: NA
v_call: TRBV4-1
j_call: TRBJ2-7
d_call: TRBD1

cdr3_nt: TGTGCCATCTCAGCGCGGAGCCTTGGGGAAGCTTTCTTT
cdr3_aa: CAISARSLGEAFF
clone_size: NA
v_call: TRBV7-2
j_call: TRBJ1-1
d_call: NA

cdr3_nt: TGTGCCTCGGCAGGGCCTAATGAAAAACTGTTTTTT
cdr3_aa: CASAGPNEKLFF
clone_size: few
v_call: TRBV28
j_call: TRBJ1-4
d_call: NA

cdr3_nt: TGTGCCAGCAGTGAAGCCCCGGGCCCAAATCAGCCCCAGCATTTT
cdr3_aa: CASSEAPGPNQPQHF
clone_size: NA
v_call: TRBV6-1
j_call: TRBJ1-5
d_call: NA

cdr3_nt: TGTGCCAGCAGCGAGACCTCGGCGAGCACAGATACGCAGTATTTT
cdr3_aa: CASSETSASTDTQYF
clone_size: NA
v_call: TRBV9
j_call: TRBJ2-3
d_call: NA

cdr3_nt: TGTGCCATCGACAGGGGGATCTATGGCTACACCTTC
cdr3_aa: CAIDRGIYGYTF
clone_size: few
v_call: TRBV10-3
j_call: TRBJ1-2
d_call: TRBD1

cdr3_nt: TGTGCCACCAGCAGAAGGCAGACGAACACTGAAGCTTTCTTT
cdr3_aa: CATSRRQTNTEAFF
clone_size: NA
v_call: TRBV15
j_call: TRBJ1-1
d_call: NA

cdr3_nt: TGTGCCACCGGGACAGGGACCACAGATACGCAGTATTTT
cdr3_aa: CATGTGTTDTQYF
clone_size: NA
v_call: TRBV7-6
j_call: TRBJ2-3
d_call: TRBD1

cdr3_nt: TGTGCCAGCAGTTTGAAATCATGGGGTAGAAATCAGCCCCAGCATTTT
cdr3_aa: CASSLKSWGRNQPQHF
clone_size: NA
v_call: TRBV27
j_call: TRBJ1-5
d_call: NA

cdr3_nt: TGTGCCAGCAGGGATGGTGGGAGCTCCTACAATGAGCAGTTCTTC
cdr3_aa: CASRDGGSSYNEQFF
clone_size: NA
v_call: TRBV14
j_call: TRBJ2-1
d_call: NA

cdr3_nt: TGCAGTGCTGGTCGGGACTCCTACGAGCAGTACTTC
cdr3_aa: CSAGRDSYEQYF
clone_size: many
v_call: TRBV20-1
j_call: TRBJ2-7
d_call: NA

cdr3_nt: TGTGCCAGCAGTTACTCGGACAGACTGCCAGATACGCAGTATTTT
cdr3_aa: CASSYSDRLPDTQYF
clone_size: few
v_call: TRBV6-2/TRBV6-3
j_call: TRBJ2-3
d_call: NA

cdr3_nt: TGCAGTGCTAGAGATGAATCCTACGAGCAGTACTTC
cdr3_aa: CSARDESYEQYF
clone_size: many
v_call: TRBV20-1
j_call: TRBJ2-7
d_call: NA

cdr3_nt: TGTGCCAGCAGCTTAGACGGAGGTACCTCGGGGACCCAGTACTTC
cdr3_aa: CASSLDGGTSGTQYF
clone_size: NA
v_call: TRBV11-3
j_call: TRBJ2-5
d_call: NA

cdr3_nt: TGTGCCAGCAGCCAAAGTGGGTTCTCCTACGAGCAGTACTTC
cdr3_aa: CASSQSGFSYEQYF
clone_size: NA
v_call: TRBV6-1
j_call: TRBJ2-7
d_call: NA

cdr3_nt: TGTGCCTGGGGTCAGGGGAGCGATTCACCCCTCCACTTT
cdr3_aa: CAWGQGSDSPLHF
clone_size: NA
v_call: TRBV30
j_call: TRBJ1-6
d_call: NA

cdr3_nt: TGTGCCAGCAGCGTATCGGCGGACCGCATGAACACTGAAGCTTTCTTT
cdr3_aa: CASSVSADRMNTEAFF
clone_size: NA
v_call: TRBV9
j_call: TRBJ1-1
d_call: NA

cdr3_nt: TGTGCCAGCAGGGACCCCCTGAACACTGAAGCTTTCTTT
cdr3_aa: CASRDPLNTEAFF
clone_size: NA
v_call: TRBV7-2
j_call: TRBJ1-1
d_call: NA

cdr3_nt: TGTGCCAGCAGCCAAAACAGGGGGAACACTGAAGCTTTCTTT
cdr3_aa: CASSQNRGNTEAFF
clone_size: few
v_call: TRBV7-2
j_call: TRBJ1-1
d_call: TRBD1

cdr3_nt: TGTGCCAGCAGATCCGGGGAAAACACTGAAGCTTTCTTT
cdr3_aa: CASRSGENTEAFF
clone_size: NA
v_call: TRBV7-2
j_call: TRBJ1-1
d_call: NA

cdr3_nt: TGTGCCAGCAGCCAGGATGCAGGCCGACCCACTTTAAATGAGCAGTTCTTC
cdr3_aa: CASSQDAGRPTLNEQFF
clone_size: few
v_call: TRBV4-2
j_call: TRBJ2-1
d_call: NA

cdr3_nt: TGTGCCAGCAGCGGGACAGCAGGGGGCGCCTATGGCTACACCTTC
cdr3_aa: CASSGTAGGAYGYTF
clone_size: few
v_call: TRBV7-2
j_call: TRBJ1-2
d_call: TRBD1

cdr3_nt: TGCAGTGCTAAACCCGGGACAGATACGCAGTATTTT
cdr3_aa: CSAKPGTDTQYF
clone_size: few
v_call: TRBV20-1
j_call: TRBJ2-3
d_call: NA

cdr3_nt: TGTGCCAGCAGGGAGGCAGGCACCGGGGAGCTGTTTTTT
cdr3_aa: CASREAGTGELFF
clone_size: few
v_call: TRBV2
j_call: TRBJ2-2
d_call: NA

cdr3_nt: TGTGCCAGCAGCCCTCCGATGGACAGGGGGCGGATCGAGTTTCCCTTCTACGAGCAGTACTTC
cdr3_aa: CASSPPMDRGRIEFPFYEQYF
clone_size: NA
v_call: TRBV7-9
j_call: TRBJ2-7
d_call: TRBD1

cdr3_nt: TGTGCCAGCAGTCGAGGACTAGCGGGGGGCACAGATACGCAGTATTTT
cdr3_aa: CASSRGLAGGTDTQYF
clone_size: many
v_call: TRBV12-3/TRBV12-4
j_call: TRBJ2-3
d_call: TRBD2

cdr3_nt: TGTGCCAGCAGGGGGGTAAGAGGGAGCAATGAGCAGTTCTTC
cdr3_aa: CASRGVRGSNEQFF
clone_size: few
v_call: TRBV7-8
j_call: TRBJ2-1
d_call: NA

cdr3_nt: TGTGCCAGCAAAGAAGGTCCGGGTTCTATCTATGGCTACACCTTC
cdr3_aa: CASKEGPGSIYGYTF
clone_size: NA
v_call: TRBV6-1
j_call: TRBJ1-2
d_call: NA

cdr3_nt: TGTGCCAGCAGTTTATCCGGGGACTCAAGCACAGATACGCAGTATTTT
cdr3_aa: CASSLSGDSSTDTQYF
clone_size: NA
v_call: TRBV28
j_call: TRBJ2-3
d_call: NA